The sequence of this T cell receptor (beta chain) was determined in a study of Graves' ophthalmopathy and Graves' hyperthyroidism (dated by TCRdb to 2016 to 2019). For the wider study: Peripheral blood was collected at initial diagnosis, prior to any treatment. To tell Graves' ophthalmopathy apart from Graves' hyperthyroidism, and to predict which patients would progress to ophthalmopathy, the study relied on TCR beta repertoire signatures. In total, around 140 blood samples were TCR-sequenced: some 43 ophthalmopathy, some 80 hyperthyroidism and approximately 17 hyperthyroidism-to-ophthalmopathy patients. A discovery set of 100 patients (under 45 ophthalmopathy, 55 to 60 stable hyperthyroidism) was enrolled to explore V-J signatures distinguishing ophthalmopathy from hyperthyroidism. An independent validation cohort was composed of fewer than 20 hyperthyroidism patients and 15 to 17 patients who later progressed from hyperthyroidism to ophthalmopathy. In five or six hyperthyroidism patients, the T-cell repertoires found in thyroid tissue were compared with those found in blood. Following sample collection, hyperthyroidism patients were given methimazole at a starting dose of 30 mg daily, and ophthalmopathy patients were given high-dose intravenous methylprednisolone. For training and testing, the 100 or so patients in the discovery cohort were randomly divided in a 7:3 ratio.

Broad study findings and their caveats: Most of the expanded thyroid clonotypes with a frequency above 0.001 were also detected in blood, and it was suggested that the thyroid immune response may be reflected by blood repertoires. Ophthalmopathy was separated from stable hyperthyroidism by the 13-signature model with just under 90% sensitivity and approximately 84% specificity in cross-validation and with 80%/75% in the test set. In validation, the model predicted ophthalmopathy progression with 70.59% sensitivity and 72.22% specificity; some 13 predicted patients were CT-confirmed with GO in a median of around 6 months. No statistical method was used to set the sample size in advance, and the investigators knew which group each participant was assigned to.

The ophthalmopathy patients had moderately to severely active disease, with a Clinical Activity Score of 3 or higher, a NOSPECS grade of 4 or higher, and a disease duration of less than 3 months. Patients were excluded if they had other autoimmune diseases, uncontrolled infections, pregnancy or lactation. Diagnosis relied on clinical symptoms, serum thyroxine, TRAb, thyroid ultrasound and orbital computed tomography. Using Ficoll-Paque density gradient centrifugation, PBMCs were isolated from 10 ml of fresh peripheral blood. Total RNA was extracted using Trizol reagent, and RNA quality was checked on an Agilent 2100 Bioanalyzer. Including the terminal cysteine and phenylalanine, the CDR3 comprises 15 residues. CDR3 DNA only is kept here, 45 bases in frame from base 1. Reading the germline V gene gives CDR1 SGHTA and CDR2 FQGNSA. For repertoire sequencing, TCR beta CDR3 regions were amplified from RNA transcripts. A first-round RT-PCR used HTBI primers with the Qiagen OneStep RT-PCR kit, followed by a second-round multiplex PCR, size selection and purification. Sequencing of the libraries was carried out on an Illumina HiSeq2000 in paired-end mode with 100 bp reads. The paper's data handling went like this. SOAPnuke was used for read processing, and reads with adapters, uncalled bases, a mean Phred below 15, or no exact constant-primer or identifier match were discarded. COPE v1.2.5 was used to merge high-quality paired reads. Each unique nucleotide sequence was defined as a clonotype, and clonotypes were aligned to IMGT TRB V, D and J references with MiTCR v1.1. The analysis was limited to V-J combinations with a frequency above 0.0001, which together covered approximately 99% of repertoires. A TCR clonal expansion and chaos score per V-J combination was defined as the ratio of F50 clonal expansion to chaos observed in the TCRdist matrix. Welch's t-statistics and random forest were used to reduce the features to around 13 V-J combinations, which were then used as input to a naive Bayes classifier. Thyroid-blood repertoire similarity was quantified with the Morisita-Horn index. TCRdb took the public reads, trimmed them with fastp at Q25, ran MiXCR for clone calling and kept in-frame beta chains. Duplicate CDR3 protein sequences are folded into a single record with the most common DNA and genes. The V and J calls and clone size come from TCRdb's table, not from the authors' own analysis. The sample yields over 450,000 distinct CDR3 sequences; under 15% were counted once. The top ten hold over 8% of the sample.

This clonotype was found a few times. This clone's antigen is unknown. An end of the junction differs from the germline gene, which may be a read error. The chain is encoded by TRBV7-2 joined to TRBJ2-7; a tentative D call is TRBD1 (6 bases match). The source of this sequence is a woman between 25 and 40 years old with Graves' ophthalmopathy. Donor details come from another sample of the same person, matched by shared clones. Input material: blood. The bases read TGTGCCAGCAGCTTAAGTCCGGACAGCGGCGTGATGAGGGTCTTC. Its translation reads: CASSLSPDSGVMRVF.